One sample yielded the 32 T cell receptor beta chains listed below, sequenced in a study of graft-versus-host responses after intestinal transplantation. Method: immunoSEQ multiplex PCR; TCRdb's copy keeps in-frame clones and lacks some. The table records about 120,000 clones, 90% of them present only once. Their antigen targets remain unknown. Specimen: unstimulated CD4+ T cells sorted from spleen or lymph node cells, collected before intestinal transplant. The receptors were sampled from a human donor who received an intestinal transplant.

The CDR3 here is CATSGQGRNTEAFF. The CDR3 region has the DNA TGTGCCACCAGCGGTCAAGGGAGGAACACTGAAGCTTTCTTT. This sequence joins TRBV15 and TRBJ1-1; D remains ambiguous. The germline CDR1 and CDR2 sequences are LNHNV and YYDKDF (reference sequence). V lost 5 bases and J 1 base, leaving 11 bases between the germline ends. This CDR3 contains 14 residues.

The V gene is TRBV6-5, the J gene TRBJ1-3; weak D call: TRBD1 (6 bases). V was pared by 6 bases and J by 3 bases, with 12 bases between. The CDR3 loop spans 14 amino acids. Germline V gene sequence: CDR1 MNHEY, CDR2 SVGAGI. The CDR3 DNA follows: TGTGCCAGCAGGAAACAGGGTTATGGAAACACCATATATTTT. Translated, it gives CASRKQGYGNTIYF.

The chain is built from TRBV4-1 and TRBJ2-1; 11 nucleotides line up with TRBD1. The CDR3 spans 17 residues. Germline V lookup: CDR1 MGHRA, CDR2 YSYEKL. V dropped 5 bases and J dropped 7; count of bases not matched to a gene: 13. The chain's CDR3 is CASSFPPGDRGYNEQFF. As DNA, the CDR3 is TGCGCCAGCAGCTTTCCCCCGGGGGACAGGGGGTATAATGAGCAGTTCTTC.

This clone was recorded a few times. The V call is TRBV7-2, the J call TRBJ2-7; 12 bases line up with TRBD1. Trimming removed 1 base from V and 5 bases from J; junction bases left unmatched: 3. Germline values: CDR1 SGHTA, CDR2 FQGNSA. The CDR3 spans 15 residues. CDR3 in amino acids: CASSLGGTGGNEQYF. Here the CDR3 DNA reads TGTGCCAGCAGCTTAGGAGGGACAGGGGGCAACGAGCAGTACTTC.

The chain couples TRBV2 to TRBJ1-4; the match to TRBD1 covers 7 bases. The V gene end was trimmed by 6 bases and the J gene end by 5 bases; junction bases not matched to a gene: 3. The CDR3 has 13 amino acids. CDR1 is SNHLY, CDR2 FYNNEI, per germline. CDR3 sequence: CASRRGQNEKLFF. CDR3 nucleotides: TGTGCCAGCAGGAGGGGACAGAATGAAAAACTGTTTTTT.

The chain couples TRBV7-9 to TRBJ2-1, with 8 bases identical to TRBD2. Germline V gene data show CDR1 as SEHNR and CDR2 as FQNEAQ (reference sequence). Trimming took 5 bases from V and 5 from J; bases not matched to a gene: 2. The CDR3 contains 13 residues. CDR3 DNA: TGTGCCAGCAGCCGAGCGGGAGACAATGAGCAGTTCTTC. It specifies CASSRAGDNEQFF.

The chain employs TRBV18 and TRBJ1-3, with D perhaps TRBD1 (5 bases). Germline assignment: CDR1 KGHSH and CDR2 LQKENI. V lost 5 bases and J 0 bases, leaving 8 bases between the germline ends. CDR3 length: 14 residues. Here the CDR3 reads CASSIQDSGNTIYF. The CDR3 DNA is TGTGCCAGCTCAATACAGGACTCTGGAAACACCATATATTTT.

The chain has TRBV7-2 and TRBJ2-3; 10 positions agree with TRBD2. The V and J ends lost 5 bases and 8 bases, in that order; junction bases with no gene match: 7. CDR1 and CDR2 (germline): SGHTA, FQGNSA. This CDR3 is built from 14 residues. The CDR3 DNA follows: TGTGCCAGCAGCGCGAGCGGGGGGGCCTCTACGCAGTATTTT. Translated: CASSASGGASTQYF.

The gene calls are TRBV5-4 and TRBJ2-5; no clear D gene. Trimming removed 4 bases from V and 1 base from J, with 5 bases in between. The germline CDR1 and CDR2 sequences are SGHNT and YYREEE (reference sequence). The CDR3 runs 12 residues. In nucleotides, the CDR3 is TGTGCCAGCAGCCGTATCCAAGAGACCCAGTACTTC. Protein product: CASSRIQETQYF.

V and J are TRBV9 and TRBJ2-1, with 9 bases identical to TRBD2. Germline lookup yields CDR1 SGDLS and CDR2 YYNGEE. With V trimmed by 4 bases and J by 6 bases, 5 bases remained unmatched. The CDR3 has 14 residues. The CDR3 DNA reads as TGTGCCAGCAGCATGGGACTAGCCTTCAATGAGCAGTTCTTC. Translated: CASSMGLAFNEQFF.

This chain links TRBV6-5 with TRBJ2-7; D gene ambiguous. In germline, CDR1 is MNHEY, CDR2 SVGAGI. CDR3 length equals 14 residues. V lost 5 bases to trimming and J lost 5 bases, with 16 bases between them. In DNA form, the CDR3 reads TGTGCCAGCAGTCTCGCTCCTCGGAGAAACGAGCAGTACTTC. It codes for CASSLAPRRNEQYF.

The chain has TRBV5-4 and TRBJ1-1; D is uncertain. The CDR3 sequence is 13 residues long. The V end was cut by 4 bases, the J end by 1 base, with 8 bases between. The germline gives CDR1 SGHNT, CDR2 YYREEE (reference sequence). DNA of the CDR3: TGTGCCAGCAGCCGATTCGGGAACACTGAAGCTTTCTTT. As protein: CASSRFGNTEAFF.

This chain joins TRBV9 and TRBJ2-7, with 11 bases aligning to TRBD2. The ends lost 3 bases at V and 2 bases at J; junction bases unmatched: 4. CDR1 is SGDLS, CDR2 YYNGEE, per germline. The CDR3 is made up of 15 amino acids. The CDR3 DNA reads TGTGCCAGCAGCGCCGGGACTAGCGGTACCTACGAGCAGTACTTC. This sequence encodes CASSAGTSGTYEQYF.

The chain employs TRBV6-1 and TRBJ2-7, with D possibly being TRBD2 (6 bases). V gave up 8 bases and J gave up 5 bases, with 22 bases separating them. CDR3 length: 15 residues. Germline lookup yields CDR1 MNHNS and CDR2 SASEGT. CDR3: CASESETRRSNEQYF. The CDR3 DNA sequence: TGTGCCAGCGAATCGGAGACTAGACGGTCCAACGAGCAGTACTTC.

The chain combines TRBV28 with TRBJ1-4, with 7 bases lining up with TRBD1. CDR3 length: 12 amino acids. J was trimmed by 13 bases and V by 6 bases; bases with no gene match: 8. CDR1 MDHEN and CDR2 SYDVKM come from the germline V gene. CDR3 sequence reads: CASRPTGEGLFF. CDR3 sequence (DNA): TGTGCCAGCAGGCCAACAGGGGAAGGACTGTTTTTT.

Written as DNA, the CDR3 is TGTGCCAGTAGCGGGTTCTACTTGGATGCAAACTATGGCTACACCTTC. It specifies CASSGFYLDANYGYTF. This chain connects TRBV19 to TRBJ1-2; no clear D. The CDR3 contains 16 residues. Deletions cut 6 bases from V and 2 bases from J, with 19 bases between. Germline V gene data show CDR1 as LNHDA and CDR2 as SQIVND (reference sequence).

The gene calls are TRBV5-4 and TRBJ2-2; the D is unclear. V lost 8 bases and J 1 base, leaving 27 bases between the germline ends. Germline values: CDR1 SGHNT, CDR2 YYREEE (reference sequence). The CDR3 totals 19 residues. The CDR3 coding sequence is TGTGCCAGTCGACTTCATTGGGTCAACCTCCTCTGGAACACCGGGGAGCTGTTTTTT. Protein sequence: CASRLHWVNLLWNTGELFF.

This chain connects TRBV5-1 to TRBJ2-1; 10 bases match TRBD2. The V gene's germline CDR1 is SGHRS and CDR2 YFSETQ. This CDR3 spans 13 amino acids. Germline trimming cut 6 bases from V and 12 bases from J; bases unmatched to any gene: 9. CDR3 loop: CASKSGGAGVQFF. Written as DNA, the CDR3 is TGCGCCAGCAAGAGCGGGGGGGCCGGCGTGCAGTTCTTC.

This chain links TRBV19 with TRBJ1-5; D remains ambiguous. V dropped 6 bases and J dropped 4 bases, with 13 bases sitting between them. This CDR3 region has 14 residues. Germline CDR1 reads LNHDA; CDR2 reads SQIVND (reference sequence). The CDR3 DNA reads TGTGCCAGTAGGGAAGGAGCGGTTAATCAGCCCCAGCATTTT. It translates to CASREGAVNQPQHF.

The V gene is TRBV30, the J gene TRBJ1-1; no clear D gene. V was cut by 3 bases and J by 1 base, with 9 bases left in between. The CDR3 runs 13 residues. Germline assignment: CDR1 GTSNPN and CDR2 SVGIG (reference sequence). The CDR3 sequence: CAWRNLRNTEAFF. For the CDR3, the DNA is TGTGCCTGGAGAAACCTCAGGAACACTGAAGCTTTCTTT.

The J gene is TRBJ2-3, the V gene TRBV27, with 7 bases fitting TRBD2. Germline CDR1 is MNHEY and CDR2 is SMNVEV (reference sequence). Unmatched junction bases numbered 9, after V lost 6 bases and J lost 0 bases. The CDR3 runs to 16 residues. This CDR3 reads CASSDSERGSTDTQYF. CDR3 DNA sequence: TGTGCCAGCAGCGACAGCGAGCGGGGTAGCACAGATACGCAGTATTTT.

The chain links TRBV11-2 to TRBJ1-4; the match to TRBD1 covers 8 bases. The V gene end was trimmed by 5 bases and the J gene end by 0 bases; junction bases not matched to a gene: 8. CDR1 is SGHAT, CDR2 FQNNGV, per germline. CDR3 size: 17 residues. CDR3 DNA: TGTGCCAGCAGCAAGGCAGGGGGCAAGGCAACTAATGAAAAACTGTTTTTT. It codes for CASSKAGGKATNEKLFF.

V usage is TRBV4-1 and J usage is TRBJ2-5, with D perhaps TRBD2 (6 bases). CDR1 is MGHRA, CDR2 YSYEKL, per germline. The V and J ends lost 3 bases and 7 bases respectively, with 21 bases between them. The CDR3 runs to 16 residues. This chain's CDR3 is CASSQASGTPERTQYF. In DNA form, the CDR3 reads TGCGCCAGCAGCCAGGCTTCCGGGACTCCCGAGCGGACCCAGTACTTC.

J is TRBJ2-3 and V is TRBV11-2, with no clear D. Trimming shortened V by 1 base and J by 0 bases, and 11 bases separated the two germline ends. CDR3 size: 16 residues. Germline-derived CDR1 and CDR2 are SGHAT and FQNNGV. CDR3 residues: CASSLGLPASTDTQYF. CDR3 coding DNA: TGTGCCAGCAGCTTAGGACTTCCGGCCAGCACAGATACGCAGTATTTT.

V and J are TRBV6-1 and TRBJ2-2, with 8 bases that match TRBD2. The V and J ends lost 4 bases and 6 bases, in that order; junction bases with no gene match: 7. The CDR3 length is 15 residues. Per the germline V gene, CDR1 is MNHNS and CDR2 is SASEGT. The CDR3 spells CASSGPLGGAGELFF. Here the CDR3 DNA reads TGTGCCAGCAGTGGCCCACTCGGGGGGGCCGGGGAGCTGTTTTTT.

V is TRBV7-9 and J is TRBJ2-5, with 7 bases fitting TRBD1. The V and J ends lost 6 bases and 4 bases, in that order; junction bases with no gene match: 5. The germline V gene encodes CDR1 SEHNR and CDR2 FQNEAQ (reference sequence). This CDR3 has 13 amino acids. The CDR3 coding sequence is TGTGCCAGCAGTTCTACAGGGGTAGAGACCCAGTACTTC. Translated: CASSSTGVETQYF.

Concerning this clone: At the DNA level, this CDR3 is encoded by other sequences in the same sample as well. The rearrangement joins TRBV19 to TRBJ1-5; D is unclear. Germline V gene lookup returns CDR1 LNHDA and CDR2 SQIVND (reference sequence). Trimming removed 3 bases at V and 1 base at J, with 7 bases between. This CDR3 contains 14 residues. Here the CDR3 reads CASSIRGSNQPQHF. CDR3 DNA: TGTGCCAGTAGTATTAGAGGGAGCAATCAGCCCCAGCATTTT.

Only one count was recorded for this clone. This chain links TRBV14 with TRBJ1-4, with TRBD1 matching over 7 bases. The CDR3 is 15 residues long. Germline CDR1 and CDR2: SGHDN and FVKESK. V shed 1 base, J shed 4 bases, and the junction held 3 bases outside the gene matches. CDR3 DNA: TGTGCCAGCAGCCAAGTGGACAGGTTTAATGAAAAACTGTTTTTT. Amino acid sequence: CASSQVDRFNEKLFF.

This sequence joins TRBV18 and TRBJ1-1; no definite D call. CDR3 length equals 12 residues. From germline, CDR1 is KGHSH and CDR2 LQKENI. Trimming shortened V by 3 bases and J by 6 bases, and 8 bases separated the two germline ends. The CDR3: CASSPLGPEAFF. DNA of the CDR3: TGTGCCAGCTCACCCCTAGGCCCTGAAGCTTTCTTT.

The CDR3 loop is CASSDNTGQSSYEQYF. In DNA, the CDR3 is TGTGCCAGCAGCGATAATACAGGTCAGAGCTCCTACGAGCAGTACTTC. This chain links TRBV5-5 with TRBJ2-7; the D gene is possibly TRBD1 (5 bases). The V gene lost 4 bases and the J gene lost 0 bases, with 17 bases spanning the gap. From germline, CDR1 is SGHKS and CDR2 YYEKEE (reference sequence). This CDR3 has 16 residues.

The chain has TRBV5-4 and TRBJ2-1, with D hard to call. The CDR3 runs to 14 residues. Between the trimmed V and J ends, which lost 7 bases and 2 bases, there was a span of 13 bases. In germline, CDR1 is SGHNT, CDR2 YYREEE (reference sequence). DNA of the CDR3: TGTGCCAGCTCGAAAGCTCCGACCTACAATGAGCAGTTCTTC. Protein product: CASSKAPTYNEQFF.

V and J are TRBV27 and TRBJ2-5; 8 nucleotides agree with TRBD2. V was pared by 5 bases and J by 5 bases, with 13 bases of the junction left unmatched. The CDR3 contains 16 residues. Germline loops: CDR1 MNHEY, CDR2 SMNVEV (reference sequence). This chain's CDR3 is CASSARLAGDMETQYF. In DNA form, the CDR3 reads TGTGCCAGCAGTGCCCGGCTAGCGGGCGACATGGAGACCCAGTACTTC.